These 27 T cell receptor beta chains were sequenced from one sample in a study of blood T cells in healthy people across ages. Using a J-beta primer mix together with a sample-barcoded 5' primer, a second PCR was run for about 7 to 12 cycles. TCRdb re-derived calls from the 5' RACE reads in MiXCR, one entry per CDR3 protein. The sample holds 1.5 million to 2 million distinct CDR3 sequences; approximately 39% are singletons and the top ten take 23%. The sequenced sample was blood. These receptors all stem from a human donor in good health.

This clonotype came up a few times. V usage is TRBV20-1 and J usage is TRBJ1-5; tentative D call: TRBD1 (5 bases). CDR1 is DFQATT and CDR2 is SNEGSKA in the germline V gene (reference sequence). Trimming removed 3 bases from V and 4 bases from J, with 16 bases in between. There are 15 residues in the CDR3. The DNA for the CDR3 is TGCAGTGCTAGGGGGCAGGCTGGACGAAATCAGCCCCAGCATTTT. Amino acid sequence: CSARGQAGRNQPQHF.

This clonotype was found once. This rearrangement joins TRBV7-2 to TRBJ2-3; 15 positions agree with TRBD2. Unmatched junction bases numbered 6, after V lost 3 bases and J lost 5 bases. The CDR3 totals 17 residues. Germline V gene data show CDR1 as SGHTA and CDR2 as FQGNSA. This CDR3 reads CASSFGTSGGRIDTQYF. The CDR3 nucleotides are TGTGCCAGCAGCTTCGGGACTAGCGGGGGGAGGATAGATACGCAGTATTTT.

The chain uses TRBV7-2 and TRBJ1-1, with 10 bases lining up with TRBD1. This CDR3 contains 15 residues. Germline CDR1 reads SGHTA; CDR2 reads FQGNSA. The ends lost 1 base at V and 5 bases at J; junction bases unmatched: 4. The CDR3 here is CASSLVGQGLTEAFF. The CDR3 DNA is TGTGCCAGCAGCTTAGTGGGACAGGGGTTAACTGAAGCTTTCTTT.

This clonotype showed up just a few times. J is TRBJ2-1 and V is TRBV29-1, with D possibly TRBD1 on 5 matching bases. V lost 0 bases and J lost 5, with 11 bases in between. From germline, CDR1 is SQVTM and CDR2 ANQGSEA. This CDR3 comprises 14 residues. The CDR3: CSVEEDNGDNEQFF. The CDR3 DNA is TGCAGCGTTGAAGAGGACAACGGCGACAATGAGCAGTTCTTC.

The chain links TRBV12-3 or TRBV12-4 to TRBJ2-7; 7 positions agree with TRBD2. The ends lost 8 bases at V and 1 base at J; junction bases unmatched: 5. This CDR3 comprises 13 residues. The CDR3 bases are TGTGCCAGCCGGGGGGTAGCTTCCTACGAGCAGTACTTC. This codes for CASRGVASYEQYF.

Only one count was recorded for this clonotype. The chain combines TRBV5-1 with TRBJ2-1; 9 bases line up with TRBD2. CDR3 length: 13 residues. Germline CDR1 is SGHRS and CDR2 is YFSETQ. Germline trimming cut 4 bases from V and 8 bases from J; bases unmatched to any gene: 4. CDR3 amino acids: CASSVTSGYEQFF. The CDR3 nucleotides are TGCGCCAGCAGCGTGACTAGCGGCTATGAGCAGTTCTTC.

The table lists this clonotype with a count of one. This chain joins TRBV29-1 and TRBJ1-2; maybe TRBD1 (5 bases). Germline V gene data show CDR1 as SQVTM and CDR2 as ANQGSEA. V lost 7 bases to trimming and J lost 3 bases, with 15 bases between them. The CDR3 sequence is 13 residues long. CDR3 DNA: TGCAGCGCTAACAGGTGGGAGGACTATGGCTACACCTTC. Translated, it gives CSANRWEDYGYTF.

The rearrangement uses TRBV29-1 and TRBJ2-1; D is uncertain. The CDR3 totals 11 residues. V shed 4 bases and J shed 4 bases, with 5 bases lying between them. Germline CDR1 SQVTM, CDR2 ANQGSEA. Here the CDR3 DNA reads TGCAGCGTTGCCTTTTACAATGAGCAGTTCTTC. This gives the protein CSVAFYNEQFF.

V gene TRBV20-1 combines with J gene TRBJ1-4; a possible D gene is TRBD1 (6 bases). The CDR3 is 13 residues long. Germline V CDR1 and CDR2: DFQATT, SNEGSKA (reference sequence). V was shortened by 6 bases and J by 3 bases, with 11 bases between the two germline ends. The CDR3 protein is CSARGAANEKLFF. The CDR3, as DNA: TGCAGTGCCCGGGGGGCTGCTAATGAAAAACTGTTTTTT.

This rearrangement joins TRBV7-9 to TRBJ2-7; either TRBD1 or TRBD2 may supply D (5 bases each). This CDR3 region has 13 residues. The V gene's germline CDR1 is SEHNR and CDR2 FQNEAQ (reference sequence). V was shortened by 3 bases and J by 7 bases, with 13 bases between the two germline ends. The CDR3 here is CASSFIARTEQYF. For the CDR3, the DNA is TGTGCCAGCAGCTTTATAGCGAGGACAGAGCAGTACTTC.

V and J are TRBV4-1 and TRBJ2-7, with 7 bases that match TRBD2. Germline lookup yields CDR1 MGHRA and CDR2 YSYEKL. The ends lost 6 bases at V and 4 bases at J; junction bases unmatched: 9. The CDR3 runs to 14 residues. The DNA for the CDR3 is TGCGCCAGCAGTCAATTCTCCGGGGGGTACGAGCAGTACTTC. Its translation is CASSQFSGGYEQYF.

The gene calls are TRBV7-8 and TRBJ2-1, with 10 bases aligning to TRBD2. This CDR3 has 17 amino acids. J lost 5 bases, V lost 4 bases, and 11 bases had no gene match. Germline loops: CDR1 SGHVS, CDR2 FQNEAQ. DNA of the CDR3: TGTGCCAGCAGCTCAATGGGGCTAGCGGGGGCTCACAATGAGCAGTTCTTC. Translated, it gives CASSSMGLAGAHNEQFF.

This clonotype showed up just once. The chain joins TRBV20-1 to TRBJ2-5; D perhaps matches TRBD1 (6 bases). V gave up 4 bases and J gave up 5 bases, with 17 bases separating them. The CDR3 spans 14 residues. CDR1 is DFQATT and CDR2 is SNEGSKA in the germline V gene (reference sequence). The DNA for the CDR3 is TGCAGTGCTACCGGGGACAAGGGCGGGGAGACCCAGTACTTC. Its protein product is CSATGDKGGETQYF.

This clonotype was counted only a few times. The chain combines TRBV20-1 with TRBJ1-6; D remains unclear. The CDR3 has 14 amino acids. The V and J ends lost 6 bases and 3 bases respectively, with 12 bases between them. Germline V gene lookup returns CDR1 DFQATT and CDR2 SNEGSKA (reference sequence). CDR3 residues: CSAMGSGYNSPLHF. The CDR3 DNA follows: TGCAGTGCCATGGGTTCGGGCTATAATTCACCCCTCCACTTT.

CDR3 sequence (DNA): TGCAGCGTTGAAAGCCACATCAGCTATGGCTACACCTTC. This encodes CSVESHISYGYTF. The chain is built from TRBV29-1 and TRBJ1-2; no definite D call. Deletions cut 2 bases from V and 4 bases from J, with 11 bases between. The CDR3 runs 13 residues. Germline V gene lookup returns CDR1 SQVTM and CDR2 ANQGSEA.

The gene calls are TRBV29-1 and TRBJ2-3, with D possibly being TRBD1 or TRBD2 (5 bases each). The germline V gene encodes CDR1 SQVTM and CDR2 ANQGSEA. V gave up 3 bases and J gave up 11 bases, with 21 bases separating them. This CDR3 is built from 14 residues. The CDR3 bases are TGCAGCGTTGAGGTACGAAGAGCCGGGACCGAGCAGTATTTT. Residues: CSVEVRRAGTEQYF.

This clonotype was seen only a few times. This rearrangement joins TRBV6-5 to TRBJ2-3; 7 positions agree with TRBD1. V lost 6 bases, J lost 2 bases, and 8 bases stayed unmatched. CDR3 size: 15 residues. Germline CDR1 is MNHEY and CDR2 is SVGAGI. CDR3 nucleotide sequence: TGTGCCAGCAGCACAGGGGTCCACTCCACAGATACGCAGTATTTT. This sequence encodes CASSTGVHSTDTQYF.

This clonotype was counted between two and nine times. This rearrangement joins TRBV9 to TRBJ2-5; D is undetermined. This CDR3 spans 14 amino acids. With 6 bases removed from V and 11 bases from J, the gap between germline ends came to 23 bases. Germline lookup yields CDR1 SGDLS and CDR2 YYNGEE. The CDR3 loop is CASNPRFSTDTQYF. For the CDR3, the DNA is TGTGCCAGCAACCCTAGATTCAGCACAGATACGCAGTACTTC.

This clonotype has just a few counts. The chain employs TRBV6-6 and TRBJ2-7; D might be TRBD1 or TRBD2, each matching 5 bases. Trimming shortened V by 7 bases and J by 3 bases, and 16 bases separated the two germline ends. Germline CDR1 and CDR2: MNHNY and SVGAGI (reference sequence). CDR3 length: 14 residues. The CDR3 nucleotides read TGTGCCAGCACAGACGAGGGGTTCTTCTACGAGCAGTACTTC. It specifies CASTDEGFFYEQYF.

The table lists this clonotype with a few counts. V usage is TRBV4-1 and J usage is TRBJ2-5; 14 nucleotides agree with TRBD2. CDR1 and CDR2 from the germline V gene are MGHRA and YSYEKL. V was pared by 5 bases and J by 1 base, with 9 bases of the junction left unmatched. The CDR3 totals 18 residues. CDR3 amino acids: CASSEGLAGGWFQETQYF. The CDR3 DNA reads TGCGCCAGCAGCGAAGGACTAGCGGGGGGCTGGTTCCAAGAGACCCAGTACTTC.

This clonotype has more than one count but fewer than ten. The chain's CDR3 is CSVGQGDAYEQYF. CDR3 DNA: TGCAGCGTCGGACAGGGGGATGCCTACGAGCAGTACTTC. The V and J genes are TRBV29-1 and TRBJ2-7; 10 bases fit TRBD1. CDR1 and CDR2 (germline): SQVTM, ANQGSEA. The junction had 4 bases not matched to a gene; V was cut back by 6 bases and J by 2 bases. The CDR3 runs 13 residues.

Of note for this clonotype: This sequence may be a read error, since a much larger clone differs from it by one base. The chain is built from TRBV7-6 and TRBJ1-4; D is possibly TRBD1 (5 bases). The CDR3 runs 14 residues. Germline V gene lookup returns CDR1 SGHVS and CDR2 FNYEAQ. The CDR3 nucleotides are TGTGCCAGCAGCTTCGGGGCAGGTGATGAAGAACTGTTTTTT. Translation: CASSFGAGDEELFF.

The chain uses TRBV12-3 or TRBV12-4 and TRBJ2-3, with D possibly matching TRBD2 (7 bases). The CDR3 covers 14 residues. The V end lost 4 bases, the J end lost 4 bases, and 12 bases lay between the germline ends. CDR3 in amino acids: CASSYGGRADTQYF. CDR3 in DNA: TGTGCCAGCAGTTACGGGGGGCGCGCAGATACGCAGTATTTT.

CDR3 nucleotide sequence: TGTGCCAGCAGCTTGACAGGAGCGGGGCCCCAGCATTTT. Translating gives CASSLTGAGPQHF. The chain combines TRBV28 with TRBJ1-5; D is possibly TRBD1 (6 bases). V was cut by 6 bases and J by 9 bases, with 15 bases left in between. The CDR3 spans 13 residues. The germline CDR1 and CDR2 sequences are MDHEN and SYDVKM.

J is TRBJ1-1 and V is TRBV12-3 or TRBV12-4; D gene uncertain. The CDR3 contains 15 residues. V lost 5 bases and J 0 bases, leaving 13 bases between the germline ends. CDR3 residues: CASSPDPSMNTEAFF. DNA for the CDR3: TGTGCCAGCAGTCCTGACCCCTCCATGAACACTGAAGCTTTCTTT.

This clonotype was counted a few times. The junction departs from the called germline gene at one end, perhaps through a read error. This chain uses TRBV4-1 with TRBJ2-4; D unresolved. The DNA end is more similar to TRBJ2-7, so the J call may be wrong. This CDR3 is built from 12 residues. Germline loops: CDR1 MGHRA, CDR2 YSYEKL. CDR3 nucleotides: TGTGCCAGCAGCCCACTCCTGGGCGAGCAGTACTTC. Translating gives CASSPLLGEQYF.

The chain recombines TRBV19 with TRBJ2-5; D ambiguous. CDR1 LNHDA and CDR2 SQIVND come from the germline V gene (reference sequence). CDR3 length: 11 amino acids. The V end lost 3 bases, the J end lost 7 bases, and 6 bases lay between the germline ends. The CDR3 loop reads CASSISGTQYF. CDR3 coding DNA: TGTGCCAGTAGTATCTCTGGGACCCAGTACTTC.